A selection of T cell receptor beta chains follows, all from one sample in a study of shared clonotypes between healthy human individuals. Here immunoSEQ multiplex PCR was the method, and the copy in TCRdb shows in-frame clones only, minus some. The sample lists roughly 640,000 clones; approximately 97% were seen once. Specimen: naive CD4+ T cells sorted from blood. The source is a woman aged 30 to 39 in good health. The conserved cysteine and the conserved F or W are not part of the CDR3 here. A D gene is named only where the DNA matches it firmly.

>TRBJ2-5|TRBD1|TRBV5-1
ASSLEQGVWETQY
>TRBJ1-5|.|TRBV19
ASTDSNQPQH
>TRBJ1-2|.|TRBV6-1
ASRDSGGYT
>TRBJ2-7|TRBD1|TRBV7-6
ASSPGTGNYEQY
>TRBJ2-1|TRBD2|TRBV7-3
ASSRSGGPNEQF
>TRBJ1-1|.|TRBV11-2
ASSFSMNTEAF
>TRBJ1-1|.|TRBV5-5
ASSPGPRGAF
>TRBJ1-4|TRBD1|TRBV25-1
ASSEPGQGWEKLF
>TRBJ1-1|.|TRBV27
ASSLLGSDTEAF
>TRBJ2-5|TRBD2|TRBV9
ASSPRTSGGSQY
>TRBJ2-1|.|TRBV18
ASSPPGIDEQF
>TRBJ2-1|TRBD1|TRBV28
ASTIGTVMGNEQF
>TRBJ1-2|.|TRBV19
ASSNPGQANYGYT
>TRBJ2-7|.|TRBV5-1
ASSLEGHYEQY
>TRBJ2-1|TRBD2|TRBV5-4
ASSVGLAGEQF
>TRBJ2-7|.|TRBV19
ASTSPGSYEQY